This T cell receptor beta chain was found in a study of post-analysis software for immune sequencing data. Study-wide results and limits: There was significantly lower normalized Chao1 diversity in multiple sclerosis patients than in controls.

Each TCR beta cDNA library carried unique molecular identifiers. From the PCR reads, TCRdb called clonotypes with MiXCR, one entry per CDR3 protein. In the table there are about 400,000 distinct CDR3 sequences, approximately 33% of which are singletons. Turning to this clonotype: Its antigen remains unidentified.

The source of this sequence is a girl aged 10 to 17 with multiple sclerosis. What was sequenced was blood.

The CDR3 DNA is TGCAGTGCTAGACCGGGGGGGGCCTCCTCCTACAATGAGCAGTTCTTC. Translating it yields CSARPGGASSYNEQFF. The V and J genes are TRBV20-1 and TRBJ2-1; TRBD2 matches at 8 bases. With V trimmed by 2 bases and J by 0 bases, 6 bases remained unmatched. This CDR3 spans 16 amino acids. CDR1 DFQATT and CDR2 SNEGSKA come from the germline V gene (reference sequence).